This T cell receptor beta chain comes out of a study of cytomegalovirus exposure and HLA in healthy donors. CDR3 length equals 14 residues. Germline values: CDR1 SGHDN, CDR2 FVKESK. V lost 5 bases to trimming and J lost 8 bases, with 15 bases between them. Primers: 60 Vbeta forward and 13 Jbeta reverse. TCRdb's table, derived via immunoSEQ multiplex PCR, lists solely in-frame clones and lacks some. The table records approximately 100,000 clones, around three quarters of them present only once. This clone was recorded a few times. The receptor was derived from a woman aged 50 to 65 in good health and CMV-seropositive. The chain links TRBV14 to TRBJ1-4; maybe TRBD1 (6 bases). Sequenced input: PBMCs. Here the CDR3 DNA reads TGTGCCAGCAGCGACGGGGGGCCTGGGGAAAAACTGTTTTTT. This codes for CASSDGGPGEKLFF.